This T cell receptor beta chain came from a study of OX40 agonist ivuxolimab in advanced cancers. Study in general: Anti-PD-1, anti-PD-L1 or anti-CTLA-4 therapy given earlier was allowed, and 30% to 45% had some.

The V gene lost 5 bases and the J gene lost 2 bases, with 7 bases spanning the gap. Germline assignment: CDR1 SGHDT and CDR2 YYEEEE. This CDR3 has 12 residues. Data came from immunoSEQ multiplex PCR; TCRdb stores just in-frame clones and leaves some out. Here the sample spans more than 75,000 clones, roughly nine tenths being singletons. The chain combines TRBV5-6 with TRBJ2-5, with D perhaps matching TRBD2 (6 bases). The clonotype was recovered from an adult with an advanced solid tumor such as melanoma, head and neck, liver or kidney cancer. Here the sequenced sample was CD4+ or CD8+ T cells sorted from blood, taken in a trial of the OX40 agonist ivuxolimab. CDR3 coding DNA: TGTGCCAGCAGGGAGGGACAAGAGACCCAGTACTTC. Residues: CASREGQETQYF.